These 21 T cell receptor beta chains originate from one sample sequenced in a study of post-analysis software for immune sequencing data. Study-level results: Patients showed TRBV5-6, TRBV5-1 and TRBV20-1 among a few TRBV segments more frequent than in controls.

For these receptors, no antigen is known. Unique molecular identifiers had been added to the TCR beta cDNA libraries. MiXCR, run by TCRdb on the PCR reads, gives a single entry per CDR3 protein. The repertoire holds roughly 170,000 distinct CDR3 sequences, with roughly 30% as singletons. Sequencing input: blood. The receptor set was obtained from a girl under 18 with multiple sclerosis.

This clonotype came up a few times. The chain recombines TRBV29-1 with TRBJ1-4; 8 positions match TRBD1. Germline V CDR1 and CDR2: SQVTM, ANQGSEA. V was pared by 4 bases and J by 7 bases, with 11 bases of the junction left unmatched. The CDR3 has 15 amino acids. This CDR3 reads CSVGQYRGRIEKLFF. Written as DNA, the CDR3 is TGCAGCGTTGGCCAGTACAGGGGGAGGATTGAAAAACTGTTTTTT.

Notes on this clonotype: This may arise from a read error, as a much more abundant clone is one base away. The V gene is TRBV5-1, the J gene TRBJ2-1; 10 nucleotides align to TRBD2. Germline V gene sequence: CDR1 SGHRS, CDR2 YFSETQ. Trimming at V came to 1 base and at J to 5 bases, leaving 6 bases not matched to a gene. There are 16 residues in the CDR3. CDR3 nucleotide sequence: TGCGCCAGCAGCTTGACTACTAGCGGGGAAGACAATGAGCAGTTCTTC. It is translated as CASSLTTSGEDNEQFF.

A few counts support this clonotype. This chain uses TRBV7-8 with TRBJ2-3; D gene ambiguous. This CDR3 has 16 residues. CDR1 and CDR2 from the germline V gene are SGHVS and FQNEAQ. V lost 5 bases and J 0 bases, leaving 15 bases between the germline ends. This CDR3 is CASSQLGRKSTDTQYF. CDR3 DNA: TGTGCCAGCAGCCAACTTGGACGGAAAAGCACAGATACGCAGTATTTT.

V usage is TRBV4-2 and J usage is TRBJ1-5, with 7 bases lining up with TRBD1. V gave up 0 bases and J gave up 7 bases; unmatched junction bases: 9. Per germline, CDR1 LGHNA and CDR2 YNFKEQ. The CDR3 runs to 16 residues. Here the CDR3 reads CASSQEEGGGPQPQHF. The DNA of the CDR3 is TGTGCCAGCAGCCAAGAAGAAGGGGGCGGGCCCCAGCCCCAGCATTTT.

This clonotype was found a few times. V usage is TRBV6-5 and J usage is TRBJ2-1, with D uncertain. Germline values: CDR1 MNHEY, CDR2 SVGAGI. The CDR3 runs 12 residues. The V and J ends lost 6 bases and 5 bases respectively, with 8 bases between them. CDR3 sequence (DNA): TGTGCCAGCAGGGGAATCGACAATGAGCAGTTCTTC. Its translation: CASRGIDNEQFF.

The rearrangement joins TRBV27 to TRBJ1-6; TRBD1 agrees at 8 bases. The ends lost 5 bases at V and 5 bases at J; junction bases unmatched: 5. From germline, CDR1 is MNHEY and CDR2 SMNVEV (reference sequence). CDR3 length: 15 residues. The CDR3 loop is CASSRQGWDNSPLHF. In nucleotides, the CDR3 is TGTGCCAGCAGTCGACAGGGGTGGGATAATTCACCCCTCCACTTT.

This clonotype has just a few counts. The genes are TRBV7-8 and TRBJ1-1, with D tentatively TRBD1 (6 bases). This CDR3 contains 14 residues. Germline V gives CDR1 SGHVS, CDR2 FQNEAQ. V was clipped by 5 bases and J by 10 bases, with 20 bases between them. CDR3 in DNA: TGTGCCAGCAGCCGTGGCCGGGCCGAAGGGGGAGCTTTCTTT. Its protein is CASSRGRAEGGAFF. Complete variable domain (other parts from reference TRBV7-8 and TRBJ1-1): GAGVSQSPRYKVAKRGQDVALRCDPISGHVSLFWYQQALGQGPEFLTYFQNEAQLDKSGLPSDRFFAERPEGSVSTLKIQRTQQEDSAVYLCASSRGRAEGGAFFGQGTRLTVV.

J is TRBJ1-5 and V is TRBV20-1; no clear D gene. CDR1 and CDR2 from the germline V gene are DFQATT and SNEGSKA (reference sequence). The length of the CDR3 is 18 residues. V was pared by 1 base and J by 0 bases, with 19 bases between. This CDR3 reads CSARGILPTQNSNQPQHF. DNA of the CDR3: TGCAGTGCTAGAGGGATCCTGCCGACACAGAATAGCAATCAGCCCCAGCATTTT.

This chain links TRBV28 with TRBJ2-2, with D uncertain. CDR3 length: 16 residues. Trimming took 7 bases from V and 1 from J, leaving 16 bases between them. CDR1 and CDR2 (germline): MDHEN, SYDVKM. The CDR3 is CASKSLSTMNTGELFF. The CDR3 DNA follows: TGTGCCAGCAAGAGTTTATCTACCATGAACACCGGGGAGCTGTTTTTT.

This clonotype was detected a few times. The chain recombines TRBV20-1 with TRBJ2-7; TRBD2 might be the D (6 bases). Deletions cut 3 bases from V and 3 bases from J, with 12 bases between. CDR3 length: 13 residues. From germline, CDR1 is DFQATT and CDR2 SNEGSKA (reference sequence). In DNA form, the CDR3 reads TGCAGTGCTAGTTCCGGGGGTTGCTACGAGCAGTACTTC. Its protein is CSASSGGCYEQYF.

The chain couples TRBV6-5 to TRBJ2-3, with TRBD2 identical over 11 bases. This CDR3 comprises 20 residues. Germline V gene sequence: CDR1 MNHEY, CDR2 SVGAGI. Trimming at V came to 2 bases and at J to 0 bases, leaving 13 bases not matched to a gene. The CDR3 DNA follows: TGTGCCAGCAGTTACGATTCGGCTAGCGGGGGGCTAGCTAGCACAGATACGCAGTATTTT. Amino acids: CASSYDSASGGLASTDTQYF.

Remarks on this clonotype: One base away lies a much larger clone, so this may be a sequencing read error. This chain connects TRBV6-6 to TRBJ2-3; 7 nucleotides match TRBD1. This CDR3 has 15 amino acids. Germline CDR1 reads MNHNY; CDR2 reads SVGAGI (reference sequence). The CDR3 DNA sequence: TGTACCAGCAGTTACTCGTACAGGGGAGCAGATACGCAGTATTTT. Its protein is CTSSYSYRGADTQYF.

V is TRBV29-1 and J is TRBJ2-3; TRBD2 matches at 8 bases. Germline CDR1 SQVTM, CDR2 ANQGSEA. V dropped 7 bases and J dropped 1; count of bases not matched to a gene: 7. The CDR3 extends over 14 amino acids. The CDR3 region has the DNA TGCAGCGCAAATAGCGGGACCGGCACAGATACGCAGTATTTT. It codes for CSANSGTGTDTQYF.

The sample holds a few counts of this clonotype. The J gene is TRBJ1-1, the V gene TRBV11-2; D call uncertain. V lost 5 bases and J lost 1, with 11 bases in between. Per germline, CDR1 SGHAT and CDR2 FQNNGV. The CDR3 length is 14 residues. CDR3 sequence reads: CASSVLQGNTEAFF. The CDR3 coding sequence is TGTGCCAGCAGCGTACTACAAGGGAACACTGAAGCTTTCTTT.

The gene calls are TRBV6-5 and TRBJ1-2; weak D call: TRBD1 (6 bases). The ends were cut back, 6 bases at V and 3 bases at J, with 20 bases in the middle. Germline V CDR1 and CDR2: MNHEY, SVGAGI. CDR3 length: 16 residues. This CDR3 reads CASSRIGRGGYYGYTF. The CDR3 DNA reads as TGTGCCAGCAGCAGAATCGGGCGAGGGGGATACTATGGCTACACCTTC.

This clonotype was detected ten times or more. The V call is TRBV9, the J call TRBJ2-4; 8 bases are shared with TRBD2. The V gene's germline CDR1 is SGDLS and CDR2 YYNGEE. V gave up 4 bases and J gave up 0 bases; unmatched junction bases: 6. This CDR3 comprises 16 residues. The CDR3 DNA sequence: TGTGCCAGCAGCCCGAGCGGGAGCGCAGCCAAAAACATTCAGTACTTC. Protein sequence: CASSPSGSAAKNIQYF.

This clonotype was recorded many times. The chain has TRBV20-1 and TRBJ2-4, with 8 bases aligning to TRBD2. Trimming took 1 base from V and 6 from J; bases not matched to a gene: 11. From germline, CDR1 is DFQATT and CDR2 SNEGSKA (reference sequence). The CDR3 contains 16 residues. The chain's CDR3 is CSARVGSGKGGNIQYF. The CDR3 DNA follows: TGCAGTGCTAGAGTGGGTAGCGGGAAGGGGGGAAACATTCAGTACTTC.

To note about this clonotype: A much bigger clone sits one base away, suggesting this may be a read error. The chain combines TRBV9 with TRBJ2-1; 11 bases map to TRBD1. V was clipped by 8 bases and J by 11 bases; unmatched bases: 12. Germline V gene lookup returns CDR1 SGDLS and CDR2 YYNGEE. The CDR3 consists of 14 residues. The CDR3 region is CASSRGTGGNKQFF. Written as DNA, the CDR3 is TGTGCCAGTAGCCGGGGGACAGGGGGTAATAAGCAGTTCTTC.

This clonotype has ten or more counts. The chain combines TRBV10-3 with TRBJ2-5; 8 nucleotides agree with TRBD2. CDR1 is ENHRY, CDR2 SYGVKD, per germline. This CDR3 has 15 residues. V was clipped by 2 bases and J by 4 bases; unmatched bases: 6. The CDR3 coding sequence is TGTGCCATCAGTGAGCTAACTACTAGCGGAGAGACCCAGTACTTC. It specifies CAISELTTSGETQYF.

This clonotype appeared many times. V usage is TRBV7-6 and J usage is TRBJ2-1; D possibly corresponds to TRBD1 (6 bases). Germline V gene lookup returns CDR1 SGHVS and CDR2 FNYEAQ. V shed 2 bases and J shed 2 bases, with 13 bases lying between them. The CDR3 covers 16 residues. The CDR3 DNA follows: TGTGCCAGCAGCTTACGAGCGACAGGTGCCTACAATGAGCAGTTCTTC. Translated, it gives CASSLRATGAYNEQFF.

V gene TRBV12-3 or TRBV12-4 combines with J gene TRBJ2-1; no clear D gene. The J call may be in error: the DNA end matches TRBJ2-7 better. This CDR3 is 13 amino acids long. As DNA, the CDR3 is TGTGCCAGCAGTTTAGCTTCCTACAATGAGCAGTACTTC. Translation: CASSLASYNEQYF.